The sequence of this T cell receptor beta chain was determined in a study of T cell responses to AZD1222 COVID-19 vaccine. Study findings and constraints: Spike-specific TCR breadth and depth grew following two AZD1222 doses.

Generated by immunoSEQ multiplex PCR, the TCRdb table keeps only in-frame clones and is missing some. This table has some 200,000 clones, 80% to 95% appearing once. To note about this clone: The target antigen is unknown.

The germline CDR1 and CDR2 sequences are MGHRA and YSYEKL. The CDR3 has 16 residues. After removal of 5 bases from V and 5 bases from J, the junction contained 11 bases not matched to a gene. Source: peripheral blood, taken on day 0 of AZD1222 vaccination. This chain connects TRBV4-1 to TRBJ2-2; TRBD2 agrees at 7 bases. This clonotype was obtained from an adult in good health. The CDR3 nucleotides are TGCGCCAGCAGCATTTCTATAGCGGGTTTAACCGGGGAGCTGTTTTTT. This encodes CASSISIAGLTGELFF.